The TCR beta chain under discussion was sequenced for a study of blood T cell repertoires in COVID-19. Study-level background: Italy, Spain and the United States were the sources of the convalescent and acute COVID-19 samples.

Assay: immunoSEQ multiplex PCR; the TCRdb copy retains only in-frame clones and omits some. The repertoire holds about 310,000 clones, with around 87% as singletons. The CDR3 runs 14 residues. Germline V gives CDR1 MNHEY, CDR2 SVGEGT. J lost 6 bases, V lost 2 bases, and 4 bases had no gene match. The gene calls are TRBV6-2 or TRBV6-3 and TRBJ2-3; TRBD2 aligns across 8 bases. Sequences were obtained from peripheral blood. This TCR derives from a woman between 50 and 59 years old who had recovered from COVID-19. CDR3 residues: CASSYGLARDTQYF. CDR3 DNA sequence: TGTGCCAGCAGTTACGGACTAGCTCGCGATACGCAGTATTTT.